Detailed here is one T cell receptor beta chain. Its antigen is still unknown. This specimen belongs to a study of T cells in Graves' hyperthyroidism and ophthalmopathy. Clinical symptoms, serum thyroxine and TRAb, thyroid ultrasound and orbital computed tomography were used for the diagnoses. The ends were cut back, 2 bases at V and 8 bases at J, with 25 bases in the middle. Germline V lookup: CDR1 WNHNN, CDR2 SYGVQD (reference sequence). The CDR3 spans 18 residues. Findings and caveats of the study: Most clonotypes expanded in the thyroid (above 0.001) were also present in blood. Patients with ophthalmopathy were separated from those with stable hyperthyroidism by a 13 V-J model.

Amplification targeted TCR beta CDR3 regions from RNA transcripts. Initially, a first-round RT-PCR of the TCR CDR3 employed the HTBI primer set. TCRdb redid the calling of the multiplex PCR reads with MiXCR, one entry per CDR3 protein. The repertoire holds approximately 640,000 distinct CDR3 sequences, with 45% as singletons. Material: peripheral blood or thyroid tissue (not recorded which). The receptor comes from an adult man with Graves' disease, either hyperthyroidism or ophthalmopathy (not recorded which). This chain links TRBV10-1 with TRBJ1-3; D might be TRBD1 (6 bases). Written as DNA, the CDR3 is TGCGCCAGCAGTGAGAGGGTCGGGGGCAGAGGTACTGGCTACACCATATATTTT. This encodes CASSERVGGRGTGYTIYF.